This passage covers 31 T cell receptor beta chains from one sample sequenced in a study of T cells in women clearing cervical HPV infection. The assay was immunoSEQ multiplex PCR, and TCRdb's table has in-frame clones only and misses some. The repertoire shows roughly 34,000 clones; the top ten hold roughly 7.3%. The sequenced sample consisted of blood buffy coat. The source of these receptors is a woman aged 18-70 years with a cervical HPV16 infection that either progressed to CIN3+ or cleared (not recorded which).

Notes on this clone: The read is 3 residues too short to cover the CDR3 end, so that end is filled in from the germline J gene. V is TRBV30 and J is TRBJ2-2, with 8 nucleotides matching TRBD2. The germline gives CDR1 GTSNPN, CDR2 SVGIG (reference sequence). Trimming removed 1 base from V and 4 bases from J; junction bases left unmatched: 2. There are 14 residues in the CDR3. CDR3 loop: CAWSEGLGTGELFF. The sequenced part of the CDR3 DNA is TGTGCCTGGAGTGAGGGACTAGGCACCGGGGAG.

As concerns this clone: One end of the junction fails to match germline, which may point to a read error. The sample has other DNA sequences that encode this CDR3 too. The CDR3 here is CASSGQGGFGNTIYF. The covered CDR3 bases are TGTGCCAGCAGTGGGCAAGGGGGCTTTGGAAACACA. This sequence joins TRBV2 and TRBJ1-3, with 7 bases matching TRBD1. The CDR3 extends 3 residues past the end of the read, so its final part is completed from the germline J gene. The CDR3 runs 15 residues. Germline assignment: CDR1 SNHLY and CDR2 FYNNEI.

A remark on this clone: The CDR3 end falls 3 residues outside the read, so it is completed with the germline J gene. The chain couples TRBV29-1 to TRBJ2-5, with 8 nucleotides matching TRBD2. The CDR3 length is 14 residues. Germline assignment: CDR1 SQVTM and CDR2 ANQGSEA. With V trimmed by 2 bases and J by 5 bases, 7 bases remained unmatched. The DNA read from the CDR3 is TGCAGCGTTGAATGGGCGGGGGGCGGGGAGACC. Translated, it gives CSVEWAGGGET. The full CDR3 protein is CSVEWAGGGETQYF.

The CDR3 DNA, read in part, is TGTGCCAGCAGACCTATAGCGGGAGGTGGGAATGAG. It codes for CASRPIAGGGNE. The whole CDR3 protein reads CASRPIAGGGNEQFF. The chain links TRBV7-2 to TRBJ2-1; 10 bases agree with TRBD2. The read stops 3 residues short of the end of the CDR3; the missing end is completed from the germline J gene. In germline, CDR1 is SGHTA, CDR2 FQGNSA. Trimming took 6 bases from V and 7 from J; bases not matched to a gene: 9. The CDR3 has 15 residues.

Comments on this clone: The CDR3 is cut off 3 residues early in the read; its end comes from the germline J gene. The chain employs TRBV7-9 and TRBJ1-2; D remains unclear. The CDR3 runs 11 residues. Germline V CDR1 and CDR2: SEHNR, FQNEAQ (reference sequence). CDR3 amino acids: CASSSAYDYTF. The covered CDR3 bases are TGTGCCAGCAGCTCCGCCTACGAC.

Concerning this clone: The observed sequence ends 3 residues before the CDR3 terminus, with the missing tail filled in from the germline J gene. The rearrangement uses TRBV18 and TRBJ2-1, with D hard to call. Germline lookup yields CDR1 KGHSH and CDR2 LQKENI. The CDR3 is 12 residues long. The V gene lost 3 bases and the J gene lost 8 bases, with 8 bases spanning the gap. The sequenced part of the CDR3 DNA is TGTGCCAGCTCACCCCAGGAAGATGAG. As protein: CASSPQEDE. The whole CDR3 sequence reads CASSPQEDEQFF.

As regards this clone: The DNA ends 3 residues before the CDR3 does, and the rest of the CDR3 is filled in from the germline J gene. The chain uses TRBV19 and TRBJ2-5, with TRBD2 identical over 11 bases. CDR3 length: 14 amino acids. V trimming: 4 bases; J trimming: 5 bases; junction bases outside the gene matches: 3. The germline CDR1 and CDR2 sequences are LNHDA and SQIVND (reference sequence). CDR3 bases read: TGTGCCAGTAGTACTAGCGGGAGGAAGGAGACC. It is translated as CASSTSGRKET. The whole CDR3 reads CASSTSGRKETQYF.

About this clone: The CDR3 extends 3 residues past the end of the read, so its final part is completed from the germline J gene. The chain carries TRBV2 and TRBJ2-3; 7 nucleotides align to TRBD2. With V trimmed by 3 bases and J by 7 bases, 13 bases remained unmatched. The CDR3 is 16 amino acids. The germline CDR1 and CDR2 sequences are SNHLY and FYNNEI. The part of the CDR3 DNA that was read is TGTGCCAGCAGTGAGTATGTAGCGGGCAAAGGAAATACG. It codes for CASSEYVAGKGNT. The entire CDR3 is CASSEYVAGKGNTQYF.

About this clone: The read gets to within 3 residues of the CDR3 end, and the germline J gene fills in the rest. The chain employs TRBV5-4 and TRBJ2-1; D uncertain. From germline, CDR1 is SGHNT and CDR2 YYREEE (reference sequence). V dropped 0 bases and J dropped 4 bases, with 5 bases sitting between them. The CDR3 totals 13 residues. Here the CDR3 reads CASSLDSYNEQFF. The CDR3 bases that were read are TGTGCCAGCAGCTTGGACAGTTACAATGAG.

On this clone: Read sequence stops 3 residues before the CDR3 end, and the germline J gene provides the missing end. This chain connects TRBV24-1 to TRBJ1-5; 9 bases line up with TRBD1. After removal of 4 bases from V and 5 bases from J, the junction contained 5 bases not matched to a gene. The CDR3 consists of 15 residues. Germline values: CDR1 KGHDR, CDR2 SFDVKD. The CDR3 region is CATSDARQGDQPQHF. CDR3 bases read: TGTGCCACCAGTGACGCGAGACAGGGGGATCAGCCC.

As to this clone: The read stops 3 residues short of the end of the CDR3; the missing end is completed from the germline J gene. The chain has TRBV2 and TRBJ1-2; no clear D gene. The CDR3 runs to 13 residues. CDR1 is SNHLY and CDR2 is FYNNEI in the germline V gene. CDR3 in amino acids: CASSEVSSYDYTF. The CDR3 DNA, read in part, is TGTGCCAGCAGTGAGGTGAGCTCCTACGAC.

On this clone: The read comes to an end 3 residues before the CDR3 does, leaving the germline J gene to fill in the end. The chain joins TRBV2 to TRBJ2-7; 9 bases map to TRBD1. The germline gives CDR1 SNHLY, CDR2 FYNNEI. The CDR3 extends over 13 amino acids. Germline trimming cut 7 bases from V and 2 bases from J; bases unmatched to any gene: 3. The CDR3 sequence is CASTGDRAYEQYF. The covered CDR3 bases are TGTGCCAGCACTGGGGACAGGGCCTACGAG.

A remark on this clone: The CDR3 end falls 3 residues outside the read, so it is completed with the germline J gene. The genes are TRBV7-9 and TRBJ2-3, with D possibly called TRBD1 or TRBD2 (5 bases each). V shed 0 bases and J shed 4 bases, with 11 bases lying between them. This CDR3 is built from 15 residues. CDR1 and CDR2 from the germline V gene are SEHNR and FQNEAQ (reference sequence). Incomplete CDR3 DNA: TGTGCCAGCAGCTTAGCCCCAGGGAGCGCAGATACG. The encoded protein is CASSLAPGSADT. The CDR3 reads in full as CASSLAPGSADTQYF.

A note on this clone: The read halts 3 residues ahead of the CDR3 end, with the missing end drawn from the germline J gene. The rearrangement links TRBV5-6 to TRBJ2-1; 7 bases map to TRBD1. Germline trimming cut 1 base from V and 6 bases from J; bases unmatched to any gene: 4. This CDR3 is 14 amino acids long. CDR1 and CDR2 (germline): SGHDT, YYEEEE. Partial CDR3 DNA: TGTGCCAGCAGCTTGCCGTACAGGGGCAATGAG. It yields the protein CASSLPYRGNE. The whole CDR3 protein reads CASSLPYRGNEQFF.

As for this clone: With the read ending 3 residues before the CDR3 end, the germline J gene is used to fill in that end. The chain couples TRBV10-3 to TRBJ2-7, with D possibly being TRBD1 (6 bases). The CDR3 has 18 amino acids. Germline CDR1 reads ENHRY; CDR2 reads SYGVKD. V lost 3 bases, J lost 3 bases, and 24 bases lay in between. The CDR3 sequence is CAISEGMFGGDHIYEQYF. Partial CDR3 DNA: TGTGCCATCAGTGAAGGGATGTTTGGGGGCGATCACATCTACGAG.

For this clone: Read coverage stops 3 residues before the CDR3 terminus; the germline J gene supplies the remainder. The J gene is TRBJ2-7, the V gene TRBV5-6; D possibly corresponds to TRBD1 (6 bases). This CDR3 has 13 amino acids. Germline V gene lookup returns CDR1 SGHDT and CDR2 YYEEEE. V was trimmed by 4 bases and J by 2 bases, leaving 10 bases between them. The part of the CDR3 DNA that was read is TGTGCCAGCAGCCCCCGGGACACCTACGAG. This sequence encodes CASSPRDTYE. The full CDR3 protein is CASSPRDTYEQYF.

The sequenced part of the CDR3 DNA is TGTGCCAGCAGCTCGACGACAGGAGGCTATGGC. It codes for CASSSTTGGYG. The whole CDR3 protein reads CASSSTTGGYGYTF. This chain links TRBV7-2 with TRBJ1-2, with D perhaps matching TRBD1 (6 bases). The read finishes 3 residues shy of the CDR3 end, and the germline J gene is used to complete it. Germline CDR1 SGHTA, CDR2 FQGNSA. CDR3 length: 14 residues. V gave up 4 bases and J gave up 4 bases, with 13 bases separating them.

In the case of this clone: The CDR3 is cut off 3 residues early in the read; its end comes from the germline J gene. The chain carries TRBV6-7 and TRBJ2-5; 8 bases align to TRBD2. TRBV6-7 qualifies as an ORF whose function is uncertain. V shed 6 bases, J shed 2 bases, and the junction held 8 bases outside the gene matches. The CDR3 covers 15 residues. Incomplete CDR3 DNA: TGTGCCAGCAGCAAGAGGCGGGGGGCTCAAGAGACC. Encoded protein: CASSKRRGAQET. The entire CDR3 protein is CASSKRRGAQETQYF.

Turning to this clone: The sequence runs out 3 residues before the end of the CDR3; the remainder is reconstructed from the germline J gene. The chain uses TRBV29-1 and TRBJ2-2; D unclear. The CDR3 extends over 12 amino acids. Trimming shortened V by 6 bases and J by 4 bases, and 9 bases separated the two germline ends. Germline-derived CDR1 and CDR2 are SQVTM and ANQGSEA. Partial CDR3 DNA: TGCAGCGTCTACCAGCGCACCGGGGAG. The encoded protein is CSVYQRTGE. The entire CDR3 reads CSVYQRTGELFF.

As for this clone: The read ends 3 residues early relative to the CDR3; the germline J gene fills the gap. The rearrangement links TRBV7-6 to TRBJ2-4; TRBD1 might be the D (7 bases). The CDR3 loop spans 13 amino acids. Germline CDR1 SGHVS, CDR2 FNYEAQ. The CDR3 DNA, read in part, is TGTGCCAGCAGCGCGGGACAGAACTATGGT. It yields the protein CASSAGQNYG. The full CDR3 protein is CASSAGQNYGQYF.

Turning to this clone: The CDR3 end falls 3 residues outside the read, so it is completed with the germline J gene. This sequence joins TRBV19 and TRBJ1-2; D remains ambiguous. Germline lookup yields CDR1 LNHDA and CDR2 SQIVND (reference sequence). The CDR3 spans 13 residues. The CDR3 reads CASSIRSHYDYTF. Incomplete CDR3 DNA: TGTGCCAGTAGTATAAGGTCACACTACGAC.

A note on this clone: From the germline J gene comes the end of the CDR3, since the read stops 3 residues before it. The rearrangement links TRBV28 to TRBJ2-7; tentatively, D is TRBD1 (5 bases). Germline assignment: CDR1 MDHEN and CDR2 SYDVKM. The CDR3 is made up of 14 amino acids. V lost 3 bases and J 6 bases, leaving 15 bases between the germline ends. CDR3 amino acids: CASSFYRILSEQYF. The sequenced CDR3 bases are TGTGCCAGCAGTTTCTACAGGATATTAAGCGAG.

Details on this clone: One end of the junction varies from germline; a read error may be responsible. The CDR3 DNA, read in part, is TGTGCTAGCAGCCCAGGGTCCCCCTACAATGAG. It specifies CASSPGSPYNE. The entire CDR3 reads CASSPGSPYNEQFF. This chain links TRBV7-7 with TRBJ2-1, with a possible D match to TRBD1 (5 bases). The read ends 3 residues shy of where the CDR3 ends; the end is completed using the germline J gene. CDR1 and CDR2 from the germline V gene are SSHAT and FNYEAQ (reference sequence). The CDR3 is 14 residues long.

Concerning this clone itself: The read ends 3 residues before the CDR3 terminus; that terminus is restored from the germline J gene. The chain has TRBV5-5 and TRBJ2-7, with 8 bases lining up with TRBD1. J lost 2 bases, V lost 2 bases, and 3 bases had no gene match. The germline V gene has CDR1 SGHKS and CDR2 YYEKEE (reference sequence). This CDR3 is built from 14 residues. Incomplete CDR3 DNA: TGTGCCAGCAGCTTTTGGGACAGGCCCTACGAG. Encoded protein: CASSFWDRPYE. The CDR3 in full is CASSFWDRPYEQYF.

A word on this clone: The CDR3 is cut off 3 residues early in the read; its end comes from the germline J gene. The rearrangement links TRBV30 to TRBJ2-1, with a possible D match to TRBD1 (6 bases). V was trimmed by 2 bases and J by 7 bases, leaving 33 bases between them. CDR3 size: 20 residues. Per the germline V gene, CDR1 is GTSNPN and CDR2 is SVGIG (reference sequence). The CDR3 reads CAWSTQPSGAYGRWGNEQFF. The CDR3 DNA, read in part, is TGTGCCTGGAGTACCCAGCCATCAGGGGCGTACGGCCGGTGGGGAAATGAG.

Points on this clone: The sequence runs out 3 residues before the end of the CDR3; the remainder is reconstructed from the germline J gene. The chain has TRBV7-9 and TRBJ1-1; no reliable D call. Trimming removed 6 bases at V and 1 base at J, with 15 bases between. In germline, CDR1 is SEHNR, CDR2 FQNEAQ (reference sequence). The CDR3 contains 15 residues. Incomplete CDR3 DNA: TGTGCCAGCAGACAAACAAATGCGGGGAACACTGAA. Translation gives CASRQTNAGNTE. From start to end, the CDR3 is CASRQTNAGNTEAFF.

Concerning this clone itself: The CDR3 extends 3 residues past the end of the read, so its final part is completed from the germline J gene. This sequence joins TRBV7-2 and TRBJ2-3; 9 bases map to TRBD1. Unmatched junction bases numbered 6, after V lost 3 bases and J lost 8 bases. Per the germline V gene, CDR1 is SGHTA and CDR2 is FQGNSA. This CDR3 is built from 14 residues. The CDR3 bases that were read are TGTGCCAGCAGCTTTCCCAACAGGGGGCCTACG. Protein: CASSFPNRGPT. The complete CDR3 reads CASSFPNRGPTQYF.

CDR3 DNA (partial): TGTGCCAGCAGTGAGACAGGGGGGGAGTCACCA. Amino acid sequence: CASSETGGESP. The entire CDR3 protein reads CASSETGGESPLFF. This sequence joins TRBV6-1 and TRBJ1-4, with 9 bases fitting TRBD1. The missing CDR3 end, 3 residues past where the read stops, is filled in from the germline J gene. The V gene's germline CDR1 is MNHNS and CDR2 SASEGT. The length of the CDR3 is 14 residues.

This clone registers medium-sized by frequency. The read terminates 3 residues before the CDR3 end, so the remaining end is supplied by the germline J gene. The chain carries TRBV5-5 and TRBJ2-2; maybe TRBD1 (6 bases). V gave up 2 bases and J gave up 0 bases, with 8 bases separating them. CDR3 length: 15 residues. Germline V lookup: CDR1 SGHKS, CDR2 YYEKEE (reference sequence). CDR3 in amino acids: CASSFGQPNTGELFF. CDR3 bases read: TGTGCCAGCAGCTTTGGACAGCCGAACACCGGGGAG.

In regard to this clone: The missing CDR3 end, 3 residues past where the read stops, is filled in from the germline J gene. The rearrangement uses TRBV10-3 and TRBJ1-1; D unresolved. The CDR3 length is 11 residues. V lost 5 bases and J 4 bases, leaving 5 bases between the germline ends. CDR1 ENHRY and CDR2 SYGVKD come from the germline V gene. The sequenced CDR3 bases are TGTGCCATCAGTCTAGGCACTGAA. Its protein product is CAISLGTE. The CDR3 reads in full as CAISLGTEAFF.

Concerning this clone: Read data end 3 residues before the CDR3 end; the end is taken from the germline J gene. The chain uses TRBV7-8 and TRBJ1-6; 9 bases match TRBD1. In germline, CDR1 is SGHVS, CDR2 FQNEAQ. V was pared by 5 bases and J by 5 bases, with 1 base of the junction left unmatched. This CDR3 is 14 amino acids long. Incomplete CDR3 DNA: TGTGCCAGCAGCCGGGACAGGGATAATTCACCC. This encodes CASSRDRDNSP. The CDR3 as a whole reads CASSRDRDNSPLHF.